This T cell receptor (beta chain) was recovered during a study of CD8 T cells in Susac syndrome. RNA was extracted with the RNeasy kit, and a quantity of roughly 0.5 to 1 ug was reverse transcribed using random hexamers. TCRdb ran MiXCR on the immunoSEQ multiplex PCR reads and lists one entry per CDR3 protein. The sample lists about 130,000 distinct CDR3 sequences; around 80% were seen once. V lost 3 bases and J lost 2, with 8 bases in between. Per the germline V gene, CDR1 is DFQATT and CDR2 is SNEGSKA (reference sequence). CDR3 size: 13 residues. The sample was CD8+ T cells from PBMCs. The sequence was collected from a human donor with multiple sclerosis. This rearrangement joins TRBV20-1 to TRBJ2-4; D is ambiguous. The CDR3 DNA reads TGCAGTGCTAGTGGGTACCCCAAAAACATTCAGTACTTC. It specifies CSASGYPKNIQYF.